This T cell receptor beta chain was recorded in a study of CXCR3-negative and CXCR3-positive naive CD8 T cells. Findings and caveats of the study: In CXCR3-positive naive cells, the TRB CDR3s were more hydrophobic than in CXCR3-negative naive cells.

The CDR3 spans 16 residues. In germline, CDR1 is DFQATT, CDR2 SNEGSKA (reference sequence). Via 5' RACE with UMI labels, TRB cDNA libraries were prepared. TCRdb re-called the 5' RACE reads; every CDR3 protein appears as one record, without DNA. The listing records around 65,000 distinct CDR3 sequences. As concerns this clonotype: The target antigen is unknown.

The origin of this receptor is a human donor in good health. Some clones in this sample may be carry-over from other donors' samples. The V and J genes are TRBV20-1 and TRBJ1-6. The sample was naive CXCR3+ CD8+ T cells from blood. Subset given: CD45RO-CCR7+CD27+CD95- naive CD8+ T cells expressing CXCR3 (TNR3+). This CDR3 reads CSARTLPEAYNSPLHF.